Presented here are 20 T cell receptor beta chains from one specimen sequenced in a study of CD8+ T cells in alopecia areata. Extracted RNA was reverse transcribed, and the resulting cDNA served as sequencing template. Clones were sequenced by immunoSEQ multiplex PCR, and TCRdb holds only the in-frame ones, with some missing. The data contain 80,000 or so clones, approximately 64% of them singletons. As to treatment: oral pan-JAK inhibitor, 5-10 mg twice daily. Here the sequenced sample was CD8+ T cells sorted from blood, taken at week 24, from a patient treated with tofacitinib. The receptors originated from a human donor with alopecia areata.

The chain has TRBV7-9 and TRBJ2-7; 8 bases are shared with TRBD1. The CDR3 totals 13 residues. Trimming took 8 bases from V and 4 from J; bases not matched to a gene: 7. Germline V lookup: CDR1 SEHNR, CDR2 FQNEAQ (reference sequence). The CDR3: CASPTGERYEQYF. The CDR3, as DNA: TGTGCCAGCCCGACAGGGGAGAGATACGAGCAGTACTTC.

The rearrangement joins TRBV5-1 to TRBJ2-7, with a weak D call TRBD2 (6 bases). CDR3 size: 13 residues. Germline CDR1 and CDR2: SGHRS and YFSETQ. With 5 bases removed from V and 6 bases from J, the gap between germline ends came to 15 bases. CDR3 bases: TGCGCCAGCAGACAGGACTACCCCTCCGAGCAGTACTTC. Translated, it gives CASRQDYPSEQYF.

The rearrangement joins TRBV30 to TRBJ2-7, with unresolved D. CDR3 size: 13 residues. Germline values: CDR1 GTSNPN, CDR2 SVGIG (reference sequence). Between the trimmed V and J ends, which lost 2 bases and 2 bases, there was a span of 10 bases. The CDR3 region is CAWSFGAPYEQYF. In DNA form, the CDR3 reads TGTGCCTGGAGTTTCGGAGCTCCCTACGAGCAGTACTTC.

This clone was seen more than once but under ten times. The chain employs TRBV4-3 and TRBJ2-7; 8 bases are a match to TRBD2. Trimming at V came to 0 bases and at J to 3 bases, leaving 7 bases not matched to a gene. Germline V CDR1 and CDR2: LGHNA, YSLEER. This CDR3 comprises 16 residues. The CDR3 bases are TGCGCCAGCAGCCAAGACTTGGGACTAGAGAGCTACGAGCAGTACTTC. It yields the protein CASSQDLGLESYEQYF.

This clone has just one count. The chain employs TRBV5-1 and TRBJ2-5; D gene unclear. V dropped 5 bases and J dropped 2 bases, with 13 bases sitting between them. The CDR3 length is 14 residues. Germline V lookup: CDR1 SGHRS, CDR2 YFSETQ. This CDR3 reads CASRDWQKQETQYF. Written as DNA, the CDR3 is TGCGCCAGCAGGGATTGGCAGAAACAAGAGACCCAGTACTTC.

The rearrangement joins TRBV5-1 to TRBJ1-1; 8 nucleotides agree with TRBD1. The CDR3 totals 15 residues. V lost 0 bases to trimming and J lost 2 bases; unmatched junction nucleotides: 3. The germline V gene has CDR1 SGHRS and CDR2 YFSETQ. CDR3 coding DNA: TGCGCCAGCAGCTTGGGTCCAGGGGGCAACACTGAAGCTTTCTTT. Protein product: CASSLGPGGNTEAFF.

The CDR3 DNA sequence: TGTGCCAGCAGTGAGGGGCTTCTGTCTGGGGCCAACGTCCTGACTTTC. Residues: CASSEGLLSGANVLTF. The genes are TRBV25-1 and TRBJ2-6; perhaps TRBD1 as D (5 bases). V lost 3 bases and J lost 1, with 10 bases in between. CDR3 length equals 16 residues. Looked up from germline, CDR1 is MGHDK and CDR2 is SYGVNS.

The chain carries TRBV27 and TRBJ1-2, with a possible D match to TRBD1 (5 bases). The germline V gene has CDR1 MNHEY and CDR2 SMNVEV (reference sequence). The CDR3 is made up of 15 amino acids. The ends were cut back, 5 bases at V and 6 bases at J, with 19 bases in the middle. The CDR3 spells CASSRGTGEGHGYTF. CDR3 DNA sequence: TGTGCCAGCAGTAGAGGGACCGGAGAGGGTCATGGCTACACCTTC.

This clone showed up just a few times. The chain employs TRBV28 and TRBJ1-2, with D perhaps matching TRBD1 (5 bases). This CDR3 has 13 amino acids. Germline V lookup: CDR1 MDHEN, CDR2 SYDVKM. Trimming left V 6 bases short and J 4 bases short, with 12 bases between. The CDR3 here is CASRRTLLYGYTF. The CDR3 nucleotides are TGTGCCAGCAGGAGGACATTACTCTATGGCTACACCTTC.

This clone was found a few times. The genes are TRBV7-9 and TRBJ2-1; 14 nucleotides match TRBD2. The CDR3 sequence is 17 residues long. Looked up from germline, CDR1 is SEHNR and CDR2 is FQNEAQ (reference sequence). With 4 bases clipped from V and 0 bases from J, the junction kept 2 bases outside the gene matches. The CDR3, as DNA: TGTGCCAGCAGCTCCGGACTAGCGGGGGGCTCCTACAATGAGCAGTTCTTC. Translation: CASSSGLAGGSYNEQFF. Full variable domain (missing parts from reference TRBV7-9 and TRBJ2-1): DTGVSQNPRHKITKRGQNVTFRCDPISEHNRLYWYRQTLGQGPEFLTYFQNEAQLEKSRLLSDRFSAERPKGSFSTLEIQRTEQGDSAMYLCASSSGLAGGSYNEQFFGPGTRLTVL.

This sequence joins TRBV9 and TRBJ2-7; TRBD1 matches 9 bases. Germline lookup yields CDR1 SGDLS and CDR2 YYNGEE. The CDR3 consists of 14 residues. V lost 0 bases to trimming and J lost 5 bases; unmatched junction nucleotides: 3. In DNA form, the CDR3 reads TGTGCCAGCAGCGTAGGACAGGGGGGGAACGAGCAGTACTTC. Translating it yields CASSVGQGGNEQYF.

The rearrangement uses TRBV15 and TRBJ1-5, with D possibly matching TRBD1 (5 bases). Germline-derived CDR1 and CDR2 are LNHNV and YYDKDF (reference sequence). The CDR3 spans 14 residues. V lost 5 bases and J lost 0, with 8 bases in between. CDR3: CATSRDFSNQPQHF. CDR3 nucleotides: TGTGCCACCAGCCGGGACTTTAGCAATCAGCCCCAGCATTTT.

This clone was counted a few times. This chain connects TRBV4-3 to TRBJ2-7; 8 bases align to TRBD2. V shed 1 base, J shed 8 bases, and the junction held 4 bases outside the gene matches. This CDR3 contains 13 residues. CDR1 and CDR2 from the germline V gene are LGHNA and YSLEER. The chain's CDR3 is CASSQVREGQQYF. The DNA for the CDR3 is TGCGCCAGCAGCCAAGTCCGGGAGGGACAGCAGTACTTC.

The CDR3 bases are TGCAGCGTTGAAACTAGGGCCTCTGGGGCCAACGTCCTGACTTTC. Translating it yields CSVETRASGANVLTF. The chain combines TRBV29-1 with TRBJ2-6, with D tentatively TRBD2 (5 bases). Germline V gene data show CDR1 as SQVTM and CDR2 as ANQGSEA. The length of the CDR3 is 15 residues. V gave up 2 bases and J gave up 0 bases, with 8 bases separating them.

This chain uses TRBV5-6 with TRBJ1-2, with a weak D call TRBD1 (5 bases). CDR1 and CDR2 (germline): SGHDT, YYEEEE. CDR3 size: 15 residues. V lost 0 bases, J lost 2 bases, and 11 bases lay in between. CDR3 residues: CASSLGEGANYGYTF. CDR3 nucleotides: TGTGCCAGCAGCTTGGGGGAAGGGGCGAACTATGGCTACACCTTC.

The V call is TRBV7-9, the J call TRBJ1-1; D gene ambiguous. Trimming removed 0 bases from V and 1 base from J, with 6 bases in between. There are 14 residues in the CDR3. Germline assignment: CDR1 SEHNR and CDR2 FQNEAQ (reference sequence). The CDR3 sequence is CASSLAGGNTEAFF. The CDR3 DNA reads TGTGCCAGCAGCTTAGCCGGCGGGAACACTGAAGCTTTCTTT. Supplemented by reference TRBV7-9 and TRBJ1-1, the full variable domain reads DTGVSQNPRHKITKRGQNVTFRCDPISEHNRLYWYRQTLGQGPEFLTYFQNEAQLEKSRLLSDRFSAERPKGSFSTLEIQRTEQGDSAMYLCASSLAGGNTEAFFGQGTRLTVV.

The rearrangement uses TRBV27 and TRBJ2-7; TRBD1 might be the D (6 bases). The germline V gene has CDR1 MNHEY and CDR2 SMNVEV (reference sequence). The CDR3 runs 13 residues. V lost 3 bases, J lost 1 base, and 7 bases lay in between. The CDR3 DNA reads TGTGCCAGCAGTTTTGGACAGTCCTACGAGCAGTACTTC. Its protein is CASSFGQSYEQYF.

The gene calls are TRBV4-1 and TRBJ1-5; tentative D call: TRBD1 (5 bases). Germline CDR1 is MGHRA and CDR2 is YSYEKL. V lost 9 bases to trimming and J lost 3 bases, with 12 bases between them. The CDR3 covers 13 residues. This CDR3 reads CASDGGYNQPQHF. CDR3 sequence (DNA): TGCGCCAGTGATGGGGGTTACAATCAGCCCCAGCATTTT.

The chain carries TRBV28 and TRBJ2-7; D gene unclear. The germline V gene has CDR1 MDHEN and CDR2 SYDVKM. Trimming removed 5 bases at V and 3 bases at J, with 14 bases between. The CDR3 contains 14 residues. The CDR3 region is CASSPTRAGYEQYF. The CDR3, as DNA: TGTGCCAGCAGTCCGACCCGCGCCGGCTACGAGCAGTACTTC.

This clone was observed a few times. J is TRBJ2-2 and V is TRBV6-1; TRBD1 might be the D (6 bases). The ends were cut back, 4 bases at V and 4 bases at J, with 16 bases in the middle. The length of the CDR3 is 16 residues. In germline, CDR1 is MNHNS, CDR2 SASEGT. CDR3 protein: CASSATGWSGTGELFF. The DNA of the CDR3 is TGTGCCAGCAGTGCAACAGGGTGGTCTGGCACCGGGGAGCTGTTTTTT.